The entry that follows covers one T cell receptor beta chain sequence. The antigen remains undetermined. This record belongs to a study of identifying expanded T cells in peripheral blood. Repertoires were generated with immunoSEQ multiplex PCR, while TCRdb's copy carries only in-frame clones and drops some. The data contain roughly 100,000 clones, 88% of them singletons. The CDR3 spans 14 residues. The J segment lost 5 bases and the V segment lost 3 bases, leaving 5 bases of the junction unmatched. The germline V gene has CDR1 SGHRS and CDR2 YFSETQ. Findings and caveats of the study: Variance in clone template counts between approximately two-week samples significantly increased with total template count across all healthy donors.

This chain links TRBV5-1 with TRBJ2-7; 10 bases line up with TRBD1. The receptor's source is a person aged 18 to 70 in good health. Sequencing input: blood. The CDR3 DNA reads TGCGCCAGCAGCTCCCGGGACAGGGGTGACGAGCAGTACTTC. This translates into CASSSRDRGDEQYF.